This TCR beta chain derives from a study of T cell repertoires in cytomegalovirus infection. Turning to the study itself: Both a matching HLA type and CMV infection were indicated by public TCR beta signatures. Study-wide results and caveats: Clonotypes of TCR beta that were HLA-C-restricted and CMV-specific dominated the ex vivo response. CMV carriers having the relevant HLA were flagged by cumulative public TCR beta family frequency.

One entry per CDR3 protein results from TCRdb running MiXCR on the reads. The sample records 150,000 to 200,000 distinct CDR3 sequences, roughly 15% being singletons. The CDR3 is 20 residues long. Germline V gene lookup returns CDR1 MDHEN and CDR2 SYDVKM. The V and J ends lost 5 bases and 0 bases, in that order; junction bases with no gene match: 16. This clonotype was seen only a few times. Its antigen is as yet unknown. Sample: CD8+ T cells from PBMCs. The chain has TRBV28 and TRBJ2-1; 10 bases align to TRBD2. The clonotype was recovered from a human donor in good health (CMV status not recorded). Some clones in this sample may be carry-over from other donors' samples. CDR3 sequence: CASSLWTSGGHMSSYNEQFF. In DNA, the CDR3 is TGTGCCAGCAGTCTCTGGACTAGCGGAGGCCACATGAGCTCCTACAATGAGCAGTTCTTC.